The rows below give T cell receptor beta chains drawn from one sample of a study of blood T cell repertoires in COVID-19. Measured with immunoSEQ multiplex PCR; TCRdb has only the in-frame clones, and not every one. Of 150,000 to 200,000 clones listed, about 80% are singletons. Sample: peripheral blood. Every receptor here comes from a man in his sixties or seventies with active or convalescent COVID-19. CDR3s include the opening cysteine and the closing phenylalanine or tryptophan. A D gene is named only where the DNA matches it firmly. Clone size is stated in some rows and not others, as once, few, many or a class when expanded.

abundance	v_gene	j_gene	d_gene	CDR3aa	CDR3nt
-	TRBV19	TRBJ2-1	TRBD1	CASRGQGAWNEQFF	TGTGCCAGTAGGGGACAGGGGGCTTGGAATGAGCAGTTCTTC
few	TRBV11-2	TRBJ1-6	-	CASSTGLYSPLHF	TGTGCCAGCAGTACAGGGTTGTATTCACCCCTCCACTTT
-	TRBV5-1	TRBJ2-1	TRBD2	CASSEMVSGGAGEQFF	TGCGCCAGCAGCGAGATGGTCAGCGGGGGGGCCGGTGAGCAGTTCTTC
-	TRBV6-2/TRBV6-3	TRBJ1-6	-	CASSSTGLRGPLHF	TGTGCCAGCAGTTCGACAGGCCTTAGGGGACCCCTCCACTTT
-	TRBV4-3	TRBJ2-7	TRBD2	CASSQARRGRPDEQYF	TGCGCCAGCAGCCAAGCTAGGCGCGGGAGGCCGGACGAGCAGTACTTC
-	TRBV5-4	TRBJ2-7	-	CASSHPEFAYEQYF	TGTGCCAGCAGCCACCCAGAATTCGCCTACGAGCAGTACTTC
once	TRBV2	TRBJ2-7	TRBD1	CASSYTGTGRYEQYF	TGTGCCAGCAGTTACACCGGGACAGGGAGATACGAGCAGTACTTC
-	TRBV29-1	TRBJ2-7	TRBD2	CSVGMTSGRGEQYF	TGCAGCGTTGGAATGACTAGCGGGAGGGGCGAGCAGTACTTC
-	TRBV18	TRBJ1-3	-	CASSTTVDVNTIYF	TGTGCCAGCTCAACGACAGTAGACGTAAACACCATATATTTT
-	TRBV5-1	TRBJ2-1	-	CASSLGGTGYNEQFF	TGCGCCAGCAGCTTGGGGGGCACAGGCTACAATGAGCAGTTCTTC
-	TRBV18	TRBJ2-7	TRBD2	CASSPRAGGSSYEQYF	TGTGCCAGCTCACCACGGGCGGGGGGGAGCTCCTACGAGCAGTACTTC
-	TRBV27	TRBJ2-2	-	CASSYTPRVSTGELFF	TGTGCCAGCAGTTACACCCCGCGGGTTAGCACCGGGGAGCTGTTTTTT
-	TRBV3-1/TRBV3-2	TRBJ2-2	TRBD1	CASSPRDRRTGELFF	TGTGCCAGCAGCCCCCGGGACAGAAGGACCGGGGAGCTGTTTTTT
-	TRBV3-1/TRBV3-2	TRBJ2-5	-	CASSHSALQETQYF	TGTGCCAGCAGCCATTCCGCACTACAAGAGACCCAGTACTTC
-	TRBV9	TRBJ2-5	TRBD1	CASSGSGTAQETQYF	TGTGCCAGCAGCGGCTCAGGGACAGCGCAAGAGACCCAGTACTTC
-	TRBV5-1	TRBJ1-2	-	CASSIIGRQVSPFF	TGCGCCAGCAGCATCATTGGAAGACAGGTTTCTCCCTTCTTC
-	TRBV5-1	TRBJ2-7	TRBD2	CASSLGGREAPYEQYF	TGCGCCAGCAGCTTGGGGGGGCGGGAGGCTCCCTACGAGCAGTACTTC
-	TRBV11-2	TRBJ2-7	TRBD1	CASSLGDRVLEQYF	TGTGCCAGCAGCTTGGGGGACAGGGTATTAGAGCAGTACTTC
-	TRBV4-1	TRBJ2-5	-	CASSQEGQGMETQYF	TGCGCCAGCAGCCAGGAAGGACAAGGGATGGAGACCCAGTACTTC
-	TRBV28	TRBJ1-2	-	CASSLSDSRGPAYGYTF	TGTGCCAGCAGTTTGTCTGATTCGAGAGGGCCGGCCTATGGCTACACCTTC
-	TRBV7-8	TRBJ2-3	TRBD2	CASSLVSSGAPDTQYF	TGTGCCAGCAGCTTAGTGTCTAGCGGTGCCCCAGATACGCAGTATTTT
once	TRBV5-1	TRBJ2-7	TRBD1	CASSSGQANYEQYF	TGCGCCAGCAGCAGTGGACAGGCGAACTACGAGCAGTACTTC
-	TRBV3-1/TRBV3-2	TRBJ1-6	-	CASNTGNFNSPLHF	TGTGCCAGCAATACAGGGAATTTTAATTCACCCCTCCACTTT
-	TRBV19	TRBJ1-5	-	CASSTRQVISNQPQHF	TGTGCCAGTAGTACCCGACAGGTTATTAGCAATCAGCCCCAGCATTTT
-	TRBV7-8	TRBJ2-7	-	CASSWGRQYEQYF	TGTGCCAGCAGCTGGGGGAGGCAGTACGAGCAGTACTTC
-	TRBV7-2	TRBJ1-4	TRBD1	CASSSDRGAEKLFF	TGTGCCAGCAGCTCAGACAGGGGGGCTGAAAAACTGTTTTTT
-	TRBV4-1	TRBJ2-7	TRBD2	CASSQDPRTSGRGRAYEQYF	TGCGCCAGCAGCCAAGATCCAAGGACTAGCGGGAGAGGGAGGGCCTACGAGCAGTACTTC
few	TRBV5-1	TRBJ1-1	TRBD1	CASGRTGLNTEAFF	TGCGCCAGCGGCCGGACAGGGTTGAACACTGAAGCTTTCTTT
-	TRBV18	TRBJ2-3	TRBD2	CASSHPRYTSGPRTQYF	TGTGCCAGCTCACATCCACGGTATACTAGCGGACCACGGACGCAGTATTTT
-	TRBV27	TRBJ1-1	-	CASSSTPGHEAFF	TGTGCCAGCAGTTCAACGCCGGGACACGAAGCTTTCTTT
-	TRBV29-1	TRBJ2-1	TRBD2	CSVERLGGRGPYNEQFF	TGCAGCGTTGAAAGGCTTGGCGGGAGAGGTCCCTACAATGAGCAGTTCTTC
-	TRBV30	TRBJ1-2	-	CAWTSKAGQKTYGYTF	TGTGCCTGGACCTCAAAGGCCGGACAGAAAACTTATGGCTACACCTTC
-	TRBV6-1	TRBJ1-2	TRBD1	CASSAWTGGADYGYTF	TGTGCCAGCAGTGCTTGGACAGGGGGCGCGGACTATGGCTACACCTTC
-	TRBV2	TRBJ2-7	TRBD1	CASGPRQGVNEQYF	TGTGCCAGCGGCCCGAGACAGGGTGTCAACGAGCAGTACTTC
-	TRBV7-6	TRBJ1-3	TRBD1	CASSFPRRQGVPLSGNTIYF	TGTGCCAGCAGCTTCCCGAGGCGACAGGGGGTTCCCCTCTCTGGAAACACCATATATTTT
few	TRBV28	TRBJ2-1	-	CASSRDFHNEQFF	TGTGCCAGCAGTAGGGACTTTCACAATGAGCAGTTCTTC